The 25 T cell receptor beta chains below were found in one sample sequenced in a study of blood T cell repertoires in COVID-19. TCRdb's copy holds only in-frame clones and misses some; the assay was immunoSEQ multiplex PCR. The profile shows approximately 360,000 clones, approximately 88% of them singletons. Sequenced sample: PBMCs or T cells enriched from blood (not recorded which). Receptors were obtained from a woman under 40 with acute COVID-19.

This clone was recorded only once. V is TRBV7-9 and J is TRBJ1-4; tentatively, D is TRBD1 (5 bases). V shed 2 bases and J shed 0 bases, with 16 bases lying between them. Germline CDR1 reads SEHNR; CDR2 reads FQNEAQ (reference sequence). CDR3 length: 18 amino acids. CDR3 region: CASSLFGEGRTTNEKLFF. The CDR3 DNA reads TGTGCCAGCAGCTTATTTGGTGAGGGGAGGACAACTAATGAAAAACTGTTTTTT.

CDR3 sequence: CASSPPGQGNYEQYF. The CDR3 region has the DNA TGTGCCAGCTCACCGCCGGGACAGGGGAACTACGAGCAGTACTTC. The V gene is TRBV18, the J gene TRBJ2-7; 10 positions agree with TRBD1. The trim removed 3 bases at V and 3 bases at J, leaving 5 bases unmatched. Germline CDR1 and CDR2: KGHSH and LQKENI. The CDR3 consists of 15 residues.

The chain employs TRBV2 and TRBJ2-3, with D uncertain. The CDR3 length is 13 residues. Trimming removed 6 bases at V and 3 bases at J, with 10 bases between. Per germline, CDR1 SNHLY and CDR2 FYNNEI. The CDR3 sequence: CASSPTVTDTQYF. The DNA of the CDR3 is TGTGCCAGCAGCCCGACTGTTACAGATACGCAGTATTTT.

The chain has TRBV7-2 and TRBJ1-2, with a tentative D call TRBD1 (5 bases). The germline CDR1 and CDR2 sequences are SGHTA and FQGNSA. The CDR3 spans 13 residues. The ends were cut back, 3 bases at V and 7 bases at J, with 12 bases in the middle. This CDR3 is CASSFRVMGGYTF. The CDR3 DNA reads TGTGCCAGCAGCTTCAGGGTCATGGGTGGCTACACCTTC.

The V and J genes are TRBV6-5 and TRBJ1-3, with D perhaps matching TRBD1 (6 bases). Trimming took off 8 bases at V and 2 bases at J, with 10 bases between the two ends. The CDR3 sequence is 13 residues long. Germline V lookup: CDR1 MNHEY, CDR2 SVGAGI. This chain's CDR3 is CASGGRAGNTIYF. The DNA for the CDR3 is TGTGCCAGCGGGGGCAGGGCTGGAAACACCATATATTTT.

The chain joins TRBV19 to TRBJ1-2; TRBD1 matches at 11 bases. The J segment lost 4 bases and the V segment lost 5 bases, leaving 9 bases of the junction unmatched. This CDR3 contains 16 residues. Germline V gene data show CDR1 as LNHDA and CDR2 as SQIVND (reference sequence). The CDR3: CASSFGTGGNLYGYTF. CDR3 coding DNA: TGTGCCAGTAGTTTTGGGACAGGGGGAAATCTCTATGGCTACACCTTC.

Comments on this clone: The same CDR3 arises from other DNA sequences in this sample as well. The CDR3 DNA follows: TGCGCCAGCAGCTTGGGATCGGGGACCGGGGAGCTGTTTTTT. It is translated as CASSLGSGTGELFF. V and J are TRBV5-1 and TRBJ2-2, with a weak D call TRBD2 (5 bases). This CDR3 comprises 14 residues. Between the trimmed V and J ends, which lost 0 bases and 5 bases, there was a span of 8 bases. Germline V lookup: CDR1 SGHRS, CDR2 YFSETQ.

The J gene is TRBJ1-2, the V gene TRBV18; D gene ambiguous. The CDR3 runs 14 residues. The V and J ends lost 1 base and 3 bases respectively, with 9 bases between them. In germline, CDR1 is KGHSH, CDR2 LQKENI. CDR3 DNA sequence: TGTGCCAGCTCACCACTGGGAGAGGACTATGGCTACACCTTC. Translating gives CASSPLGEDYGYTF.

CDR3 nucleotides: TGTGCCAGCAGTGAAGGGCAGGGACAGCTTAGCAATCAGCCCCAGCATTTT. This encodes CASSEGQGQLSNQPQHF. The chain combines TRBV6-1 with TRBJ1-5, with 7 bases matching TRBD1. CDR3 length: 17 residues. The trim removed 1 base at V and 0 bases at J, leaving 6 bases unmatched. Germline V gene lookup returns CDR1 MNHNS and CDR2 SASEGT.

This chain joins TRBV7-3 and TRBJ1-2; 9 positions match TRBD1. With 5 bases clipped from V and 4 bases from J, the junction kept 2 bases outside the gene matches. Per germline, CDR1 SGHTA and CDR2 FQGTGA. The CDR3 consists of 13 residues. The CDR3 sequence is CASSQDRGYGYTF. The CDR3 nucleotides are TGTGCCAGCAGCCAGGACAGGGGCTATGGCTACACCTTC.

This sequence joins TRBV9 and TRBJ2-5; D ambiguous. Germline V gene sequence: CDR1 SGDLS, CDR2 YYNGEE. Trimming left V 0 bases short and J 1 base short, with 10 bases between. This CDR3 comprises 15 residues. CDR3 nucleotides: TGTGCCAGCAGCGTAGCTATCAGCGCCCAAGAGACCCAGTACTTC. This gives the protein CASSVAISAQETQYF.

The chain has TRBV19 and TRBJ2-7, with TRBD1 matching over 12 bases. Trimming removed 6 bases from V and 4 bases from J; junction bases left unmatched: 7. Germline CDR1 reads LNHDA; CDR2 reads SQIVND (reference sequence). This CDR3 contains 15 residues. The CDR3 bases are TGTGCCAGTAGCCCCGGGACAGGGGGCGGGTACGAGCAGTACTTC. This encodes CASSPGTGGGYEQYF.

This chain connects TRBV6-2 or TRBV6-3 to TRBJ2-7; unclear D gene. The CDR3 loop spans 14 amino acids. Trimming took 0 bases from V and 2 from J, leaving 8 bases between them. Germline CDR1 is MNHEY and CDR2 is SVGEGT. The CDR3 sequence: CASSYSGVAYEQYF. For the CDR3, the DNA is TGTGCCAGCAGTTACTCGGGCGTAGCCTACGAGCAGTACTTC.

This sequence joins TRBV24-1 and TRBJ1-2; no clear D. Between the trimmed V and J ends, which lost 1 base and 4 bases, there was a span of 3 bases. Germline V CDR1 and CDR2: KGHDR, SFDVKD. The CDR3 loop spans 12 amino acids. The CDR3 region is CATSDFSYGYTF. DNA of the CDR3: TGTGCCACCAGTGATTTTAGCTATGGCTACACCTTC.

The V and J genes are TRBV19 and TRBJ2-5; weak D call: TRBD2 (6 bases). V gave up 7 bases and J gave up 4 bases, with 16 bases separating them. Germline CDR1 and CDR2: LNHDA and SQIVND (reference sequence). This CDR3 comprises 14 residues. The CDR3 region has the DNA TGTGCCAGTAAAGGCGGGGTCCCACCAGAGACCCAGTACTTC. Protein product: CASKGGVPPETQYF.

The chain recombines TRBV4-1 with TRBJ1-4; 8 nucleotides align to TRBD1. The CDR3 is 15 amino acids. CDR1 is MGHRA and CDR2 is YSYEKL in the germline V gene. The V and J ends lost 3 bases and 8 bases, in that order; junction bases with no gene match: 8. The CDR3 is CASSHVTGGEEKLFF. In DNA, the CDR3 is TGCGCCAGCAGCCATGTAACAGGGGGAGAAGAAAAACTGTTTTTT.

The chain links TRBV18 to TRBJ1-3, with D possibly matching TRBD1 (5 bases). Deletions cut 1 base from V and 5 bases from J, with 15 bases between. CDR1 is KGHSH, CDR2 LQKENI, per germline. CDR3 length: 16 residues. The DNA of the CDR3 is TGTGCCAGCTCACCACTGTCCACCCAGGGCAGAAACACCATATATTTT. The encoded protein is CASSPLSTQGRNTIYF.

The chain recombines TRBV2 with TRBJ2-4, with 11 bases matching TRBD1. The CDR3 contains 15 residues. Germline V gene data show CDR1 as SNHLY and CDR2 as FYNNEI. The ends lost 6 bases at V and 6 bases at J; junction bases unmatched: 7. CDR3 nucleotide sequence: TGTGCCAGCAGCCCTGGACAGGGGGCAAGAAACATTCAGTACTTC. Amino acid sequence: CASSPGQGARNIQYF.

The rearrangement uses TRBV2 and TRBJ1-2, with D perhaps matching TRBD1 (5 bases). The germline V and J ends were trimmed by 7 bases and 10 bases, with 13 bases remaining between them. This CDR3 is built from 11 residues. Looked up from germline, CDR1 is SNHLY and CDR2 is FYNNEI. The CDR3 region has the DNA TGTGCCAGCATCGTTATGACAGACTACACCTTC. Its protein product is CASIVMTDYTF.

This clone was seen only once. This chain connects TRBV24-1 to TRBJ1-1; 9 nucleotides match TRBD1. This CDR3 spans 15 amino acids. Germline trimming cut 4 bases from V and 5 bases from J; bases unmatched to any gene: 7. Per the germline V gene, CDR1 is KGHDR and CDR2 is SFDVKD. DNA for the CDR3: TGTGCCACCAGTGAGCCGGGACAGGGAAGAACTGAAGCTTTCTTT. Translating gives CATSEPGQGRTEAFF.

The chain combines TRBV7-6 with TRBJ2-6; 8 nucleotides align to TRBD1. The CDR3 has 17 residues. V lost 5 bases and J lost 0; bases outside the gene matches: 6. CDR1 is SGHVS and CDR2 is FNYEAQ in the germline V gene. CDR3 DNA: TGTGCCAGCAGCCGGACAGGGCAAAGCTCTGGGGCCAACGTCCTGACTTTC. It encodes CASSRTGQSSGANVLTF.

This chain uses TRBV6-2 or TRBV6-3 with TRBJ2-1; perhaps TRBD2 as D (5 bases). V was shortened by 3 bases and J by 1 base, with 7 bases between the two germline ends. Germline assignment: CDR1 MNHEY and CDR2 SVGEGT. The CDR3 runs to 14 residues. The DNA for the CDR3 is TGTGCCAGCAGTTATCAGCGGTCCTACAATGAGCAGTTCTTC. It translates to CASSYQRSYNEQFF.

The chain recombines TRBV9 with TRBJ2-1; D may be TRBD1 (7 bases). From germline, CDR1 is SGDLS and CDR2 YYNGEE. The length of the CDR3 is 14 residues. Trimming cost V 0 bases and J 12 bases, with 16 bases left between them. CDR3 in DNA: TGTGCCAGCAGCGTAGCCCAGGGGGGTTGGGGGCAGTTCTTC. Its translation: CASSVAQGGWGQFF.

The chain links TRBV6-2 or TRBV6-3 to TRBJ2-5, with a tentative D call TRBD2 (6 bases). The V end was cut by 6 bases, the J end by 10 bases, with 18 bases between. CDR1 and CDR2 from the germline V gene are MNHEY and SVGEGT. This CDR3 has 13 residues. For the CDR3, the DNA is TGTGCCAGCAGCCAGGGACTGAGGCGGGACCAGTACTTC. This gives the protein CASSQGLRRDQYF.

The chain is built from TRBV10-2 and TRBJ1-5; tentative D call: TRBD1 (6 bases). CDR3 length: 14 residues. Trimming removed 6 bases at V and 5 bases at J, with 14 bases between. The V gene's germline CDR1 is WSHSY and CDR2 SAAADI. CDR3 protein: CASSVGQHHQPQHF. As DNA, the CDR3 is TGCGCCAGCAGCGTCGGACAGCACCATCAGCCCCAGCATTTT.